This T cell receptor (beta chain) was observed in a study of blood T cells in healthy people across ages. CDR1 and CDR2 from the germline V gene are SGHRS and YFSETQ. V shed 3 bases, J shed 4 bases, and the junction held 7 bases outside the gene matches. The CDR3 spans 16 residues. Sample-barcoded 5' priming and a J-beta primer mix drove a second PCR of 7 to 11 cycles. TCRdb reprocessed the 5' RACE reads via MiXCR and lists one record per CDR3 protein. The profile shows some 760,000 distinct CDR3 sequences, roughly 25% of them singletons. These data also formed part of another study, on T cells of mothers and their children.

Sequences were obtained from blood. The receptor was isolated from a boy between 10 and 17 years old in good health. This chain connects TRBV5-1 to TRBJ2-1; 10 bases agree with TRBD1. The CDR3 sequence: CASSWNDRGLYNEQFF. The CDR3 nucleotides read TGCGCCAGCAGCTGGAACGACAGGGGGCTATACAATGAGCAGTTCTTC.